These 32 T cell receptor beta chains share one sample of origin, sequenced in a study of T-cell memory formation after mild COVID-19. One entry per CDR3 protein results from TCRdb running MiXCR on the 5' RACE reads. In the table there are approximately 560,000 distinct CDR3 sequences, approximately 15% of which are singletons. Sample: PBMCs or a T cell subset sorted from them (not recorded which). Every receptor here comes from an adult woman who had mild COVID-19 (a few samples of this study predate the infection). Cell type and time point are not known.

The rearrangement uses TRBV2 and TRBJ2-7, with 13 bases matching TRBD2. The CDR3 length is 14 residues. CDR1 is SNHLY, CDR2 FYNNEI, per germline. Germline trimming cut 8 bases from V and 2 bases from J; bases unmatched to any gene: 3. CDR3 nucleotides: TGTGCCAGCTCAGGGACTAGCGGGGCCTACGAGCAGTACTTC. This translates into CASSGTSGAYEQYF.

V usage is TRBV7-6 and J usage is TRBJ2-5, with TRBD2 matching over 9 bases. The CDR3 spans 16 residues. The J segment lost 4 bases and the V segment lost 1 base, leaving 7 bases of the junction unmatched. The germline gives CDR1 SGHVS, CDR2 FNYEAQ. The DNA of the CDR3 is TGTGCCAGCAGCTTAGAAGGCGGGAGGGCCGCAGAGACCCAGTACTTC. Its translation is CASSLEGGRAAETQYF.

The chain combines TRBV18 with TRBJ2-7; no reliable D call. Per germline, CDR1 KGHSH and CDR2 LQKENI. This CDR3 has 14 amino acids. Deletions cut 0 bases from V and 4 bases from J, with 10 bases between. This CDR3 is CASSPPGFHYEQYF. Here the CDR3 DNA reads TGTGCCAGCTCACCACCAGGGTTCCATTACGAGCAGTACTTC. The variable domain in full, completed from reference TRBV18 and TRBJ2-7, reads NAGVMQNPRHLVRRRGQEARLRCSPMKGHSHVYWYRQLPEEGLKFMVYLQKENIIDESGMPKERFSAEFPKEGPSILRIQQVVRGDSAAYFCASSPPGFHYEQYFGPGTRLTVT.

The chain is built from TRBV29-1 and TRBJ2-5; 9 bases map to TRBD1. Germline CDR1 SQVTM, CDR2 ANQGSEA. V shed 6 bases and J 5 bases; nucleotides not matched to a gene: 7. This CDR3 comprises 13 residues. CDR3 sequence (DNA): TGCAGCGTAATACAGGGGGCGGAGGAGACCCAGTACTTC. Protein sequence: CSVIQGAEETQYF.

This clonotype was picked up a small number of times. The gene calls are TRBV9 and TRBJ1-1; a weak D match, TRBD1 (5 bases). Germline-derived CDR1 and CDR2 are SGDLS and YYNGEE. The CDR3 has 14 amino acids. The V and J ends lost 2 bases and 0 bases respectively, with 8 bases between them. In DNA, the CDR3 is TGTGCCAGCAGCGTTACGGACATGAACACTGAAGCTTTCTTT. Amino acid sequence: CASSVTDMNTEAFF.

In DNA form, the CDR3 reads TGTGCCAGCAGCTTACTGAGTGGCGGGAGAGACACCGGGGAGCTGTTTTTT. Translation gives CASSLLSGGRDTGELFF. The rearrangement links TRBV7-3 to TRBJ2-2, with 7 positions matching TRBD2. This CDR3 spans 17 amino acids. Germline assignment: CDR1 SGHTA and CDR2 FQGTGA. J gave up 3 bases and V 2 bases, and 9 bases lay outside the gene matches.

This clonotype turned up a few times. The chain recombines TRBV5-6 with TRBJ1-2; D remains ambiguous. The germline V gene encodes CDR1 SGHDT and CDR2 YYEEEE. The CDR3 totals 15 residues. With 4 bases removed from V and 4 bases from J, the gap between germline ends came to 17 bases. CDR3 nucleotide sequence: TGTGCCAGCAGCGCCGATTGGGGATCGGGCTATGGCTACACCTTC. Its translation: CASSADWGSGYGYTF.

This clonotype appeared a few times. The chain uses TRBV7-8 and TRBJ2-5, with 9 positions matching TRBD1. The CDR3 has 16 amino acids. Germline-derived CDR1 and CDR2 are SGHVS and FQNEAQ. J gave up 2 bases and V 5 bases, and 9 bases lay outside the gene matches. The CDR3, as DNA: TGTGCCAGCAGCACGAGGGGACAGGGAGAACAAGAGACCCAGTACTTC. Its translation: CASSTRGQGEQETQYF.

The chain couples TRBV7-8 to TRBJ2-5; D tentatively fits TRBD1 or TRBD2 (6 bases each). Germline V gene lookup returns CDR1 SGHVS and CDR2 FQNEAQ. The CDR3 sequence is 14 residues long. Trimming shortened V by 6 bases and J by 4 bases, and 15 bases separated the two germline ends. This CDR3 is CASRPLSGAETQYF. The CDR3 DNA sequence: TGTGCCAGCAGACCTCTCTCGGGGGCAGAGACCCAGTACTTC.

This clonotype was observed a handful of times. V is TRBV20-1 and J is TRBJ2-1; 9 bases are a match to TRBD2. Germline V gene data show CDR1 as DFQATT and CDR2 as SNEGSKA (reference sequence). CDR3 length: 16 amino acids. V lost 2 bases, J lost 1 base, and 6 bases stayed unmatched. The CDR3: CSARSHSGGSYNEQFF. The CDR3 DNA reads TGCAGTGCTAGATCCCATAGCGGGGGATCCTACAATGAGCAGTTCTTC.

This clonotype was seen a few times. This chain joins TRBV9 and TRBJ1-1, with 7 bases lining up with TRBD1. Germline trimming cut 4 bases from V and 5 bases from J; bases unmatched to any gene: 20. The germline CDR1 and CDR2 sequences are SGDLS and YYNGEE. This CDR3 has 18 residues. The CDR3 DNA reads TGTGCCAGCAGCCCCAGGGGGGGGGCATCGGTTAAAGGGACTGAAGCTTTCTTT. Amino acids: CASSPRGGASVKGTEAFF.

The chain employs TRBV5-1 and TRBJ1-3; no clear D. Trimming removed 0 bases from V and 0 bases from J, with 10 bases in between. The CDR3 totals 16 residues. CDR1 SGHRS and CDR2 YFSETQ come from the germline V gene. CDR3 region: CASSLASGHSGNTIYF. CDR3 coding DNA: TGCGCCAGCAGCTTGGCGTCAGGCCACTCTGGAAACACCATATATTTT.

The J gene is TRBJ1-3, the V gene TRBV20-1, with D hard to call. Trimming stripped 6 bases from V and 0 bases from J, with 9 bases between. CDR1 is DFQATT and CDR2 is SNEGSKA in the germline V gene (reference sequence). This CDR3 spans 13 amino acids. CDR3 protein: CSAPAGSGNTIYF. CDR3 nucleotides: TGCAGTGCCCCCGCGGGCTCTGGAAACACCATATATTTT.

The rearrangement links TRBV7-9 to TRBJ1-4, with D possibly being TRBD1 (5 bases). CDR1 and CDR2 (germline): SEHNR, FQNEAQ (reference sequence). The CDR3 is 15 residues long. Trimming pared 1 base from V and 7 bases from J, leaving 13 bases between. The CDR3 sequence is CASSLDVGGSEKLFF. The CDR3 DNA follows: TGTGCCAGCAGCTTAGACGTGGGGGGAAGTGAAAAACTGTTTTTT.

This clonotype was seen a few times. The rearrangement joins TRBV3-1 to TRBJ1-2, with 7 bases matching TRBD1. The CDR3 is 15 residues long. Germline V gene sequence: CDR1 LGHDT, CDR2 YNNKEL (reference sequence). The junction had 8 bases not matched to a gene; V was cut back by 5 bases and J by 2 bases. Written as DNA, the CDR3 is TGTGCCAGCAGCAAAGCCGGGACAGTGAACTATGGCTACACCTTC. Translating gives CASSKAGTVNYGYTF.

This clonotype has more than one count but fewer than ten. The chain combines TRBV11-2 with TRBJ2-5; TRBD2 aligns across 8 bases. J lost 5 bases, V lost 0 bases, and 14 bases had no gene match. Germline CDR1 and CDR2: SGHAT and FQNNGV. This CDR3 has 18 residues. The chain's CDR3 is CASSLDSVGGAVHETQYF. CDR3 bases: TGTGCCAGCAGCTTAGATTCTGTCGGGGGGGCTGTCCATGAGACCCAGTACTTC.

V usage is TRBV6-5 and J usage is TRBJ1-1; 8 nucleotides align to TRBD1. CDR3 size: 14 residues. V was pared by 6 bases and J by 0 bases, with 3 bases of the junction left unmatched. Germline CDR1 and CDR2: MNHEY and SVGAGI. The CDR3 DNA is TGTGCCAGCAGATTGGGACAGGTGAACACTGAAGCTTTCTTT. It is translated as CASRLGQVNTEAFF.

This clonotype was seen a handful of times. The chain joins TRBV5-1 to TRBJ1-2, with 8 bases matching TRBD1. This CDR3 contains 15 residues. Trimming at V came to 4 bases and at J to 8 bases, leaving 13 bases not matched to a gene. The germline V gene encodes CDR1 SGHRS and CDR2 YFSETQ. CDR3 amino acids: CASSGDDGQGRGYTF. CDR3 in DNA: TGCGCCAGCAGCGGGGACGACGGACAGGGCCGGGGCTACACCTTC.

This clonotype has just a few counts. The chain has TRBV2 and TRBJ1-1; no clear D. This CDR3 contains 14 residues. Looked up from germline, CDR1 is SNHLY and CDR2 is FYNNEI. V lost 6 bases and J lost 2, with 13 bases in between. The CDR3 is CASRDQWGNTEAFF. The CDR3 DNA reads TGTGCCAGCAGAGACCAGTGGGGAAACACTGAAGCTTTCTTT.

Here the CDR3 reads CASSFFGGDQPQHF. DNA for the CDR3: TGTGCCAGCAGTTTTTTTGGGGGGGATCAGCCCCAGCATTTT. The chain recombines TRBV12-3 or TRBV12-4 with TRBJ1-5; weak D call: TRBD1 (5 bases). V was clipped by 3 bases and J by 5 bases, with 11 bases between them. The CDR3 covers 14 residues.

This clonotype was recorded only once. The rearrangement links TRBV7-3 to TRBJ2-4, with 11 bases fitting TRBD1. Germline V gene lookup returns CDR1 SGHTA and CDR2 FQGTGA. Trimming took 5 bases from V and 8 from J; bases not matched to a gene: 11. This CDR3 spans 16 amino acids. CDR3 DNA sequence: TGTGCCAGCAGCAAGGATGGGACAGGGGGGATGGACATTCAGTACTTC. Amino acid sequence: CASSKDGTGGMDIQYF.

The CDR3 reads CASSFRQRASGEKLFF. The CDR3 nucleotides are TGCGCCAGCAGCTTCCGACAGCGGGCATCGGGTGAAAAACTGTTTTTT. The V and J genes are TRBV4-1 and TRBJ1-4, with D tentatively TRBD1 (5 bases). Germline values: CDR1 MGHRA, CDR2 YSYEKL. The CDR3 spans 16 residues. The V gene lost 5 bases and the J gene lost 7 bases, with 20 bases spanning the gap.

This clonotype was counted between two and nine times. The CDR3 protein is CASSHGLAGAYEQYF. The CDR3 bases are TGTGCCAGCAGCCATGGACTAGCGGGAGCCTACGAGCAGTACTTC. The chain joins TRBV12-3 or TRBV12-4 to TRBJ2-7; 13 nucleotides align to TRBD2. V trimming: 6 bases; J trimming: 2 bases; junction bases outside the gene matches: 4. The CDR3 extends over 15 amino acids.

The V call is TRBV27, the J call TRBJ1-2; D uncertain. Germline V CDR1 and CDR2: MNHEY, SMNVEV (reference sequence). V lost 3 bases and J lost 3, with 8 bases in between. This CDR3 has 13 residues. In nucleotides, the CDR3 is TGTGCCAGCAGTTTCAGCTTCCACTATGGCTACACCTTC. Amino acids: CASSFSFHYGYTF.

The chain uses TRBV6-1 and TRBJ1-1; the match to TRBD1 covers 9 bases. Germline V lookup: CDR1 MNHNS, CDR2 SASEGT. V shed 7 bases and J 1 base; nucleotides not matched to a gene: 7. CDR3 length: 15 residues. Here the CDR3 DNA reads TGTGCCAGCAAGACCGGACAGGGGACGAACACTGAAGCTTTCTTT. Translating gives CASKTGQGTNTEAFF.

The rearrangement links TRBV29-1 to TRBJ2-1, with 8 bases that match TRBD1. The ends lost 6 bases at V and 7 bases at J; junction bases unmatched: 11. The CDR3 sequence is 14 residues long. Germline CDR1 SQVTM, CDR2 ANQGSEA. CDR3 residues: CSVAGQGIGNEQFF. CDR3 sequence (DNA): TGCAGCGTAGCAGGACAGGGAATAGGTAATGAGCAGTTCTTC.

J is TRBJ2-7 and V is TRBV9, with D perhaps TRBD2 (6 bases). With 0 bases removed from V and 2 bases from J, the gap between germline ends came to 12 bases. The CDR3 contains 15 residues. Germline CDR1 and CDR2: SGDLS and YYNGEE. The CDR3 reads CASSVDMGEAYEQYF. As DNA, the CDR3 is TGTGCCAGCAGCGTAGATATGGGGGAGGCCTACGAGCAGTACTTC.

This clonotype was detected a few times. V usage is TRBV30 and J usage is TRBJ1-1, with D possibly TRBD1 on 5 matching bases. There are 14 residues in the CDR3. Trimming removed 4 bases at V and 4 bases at J, with 16 bases between. CDR1 is GTSNPN and CDR2 is SVGIG in the germline V gene (reference sequence). The CDR3 DNA sequence: TGTGCCTGGACCAGGGAGAATGGGTTCACTGAAGCTTTCTTT. It encodes CAWTRENGFTEAFF.

The chain employs TRBV9 and TRBJ2-1, with TRBD2 as a possible D gene (5 bases). The ends were cut back, 4 bases at V and 7 bases at J, with 18 bases in the middle. This CDR3 is built from 15 residues. Germline V lookup: CDR1 SGDLS, CDR2 YYNGEE. The DNA of the CDR3 is TGTGCCAGCAGCCAACAGCAGACTATGGGAAATGAGCAGTTCTTC. This gives the protein CASSQQQTMGNEQFF. Full variable domain (rest looked up from reference TRBV9 and TRBJ2-1): DSGVTQTPKHLITATGQRVTLRCSPRSGDLSVYWYQQSLDQGLQFLIQYYNGEERAKGNILERFSAQQFPDLHSELNLSSLELGDSALYFCASSQQQTMGNEQFFGPGTRLTVL.

This rearrangement joins TRBV20-1 to TRBJ1-5; D is unclear. This CDR3 region has 13 residues. V was shortened by 4 bases and J by 0 bases, with 7 bases between the two germline ends. The germline CDR1 and CDR2 sequences are DFQATT and SNEGSKA (reference sequence). CDR3 in amino acids: CSATDISNQPQHF. The CDR3 DNA reads TGCAGTGCTACTGACATTAGCAATCAGCCCCAGCATTTT.

The chain joins TRBV12-3 or TRBV12-4 to TRBJ2-7; either TRBD1 or TRBD2 may fit D (5 bases each). The CDR3 runs 13 residues. V was trimmed by 5 bases and J by 5 bases, leaving 13 bases between them. CDR3 sequence: CASSLGRWHEQYF. In nucleotides, the CDR3 is TGTGCCAGCAGTCTGGGACGATGGCACGAGCAGTACTTC.

This clonotype was counted between two and nine times. The chain couples TRBV30 to TRBJ2-5, with TRBD2 matching 11 bases. CDR1 is GTSNPN and CDR2 is SVGIG in the germline V gene (reference sequence). This CDR3 contains 16 residues. With 1 base clipped from V and 2 bases from J, the junction kept 6 bases outside the gene matches. The CDR3: CAWSAPGLAEQETQYF. For the CDR3, the DNA is TGTGCCTGGAGTGCCCCGGGACTAGCGGAACAAGAGACCCAGTACTTC.